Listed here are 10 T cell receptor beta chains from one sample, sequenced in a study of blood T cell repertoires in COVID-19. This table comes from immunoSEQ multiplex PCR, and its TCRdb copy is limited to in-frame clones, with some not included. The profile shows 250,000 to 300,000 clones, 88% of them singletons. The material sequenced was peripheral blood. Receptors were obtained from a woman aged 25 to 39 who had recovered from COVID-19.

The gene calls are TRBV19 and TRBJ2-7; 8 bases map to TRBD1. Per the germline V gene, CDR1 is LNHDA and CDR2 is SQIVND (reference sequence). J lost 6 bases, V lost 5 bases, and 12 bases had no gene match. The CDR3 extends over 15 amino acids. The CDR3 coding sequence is TGTGCCAGTAGTCCGGGACAGGTCAGGCTGGGCGAGCAGTACTTC. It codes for CASSPGQVRLGEQYF.

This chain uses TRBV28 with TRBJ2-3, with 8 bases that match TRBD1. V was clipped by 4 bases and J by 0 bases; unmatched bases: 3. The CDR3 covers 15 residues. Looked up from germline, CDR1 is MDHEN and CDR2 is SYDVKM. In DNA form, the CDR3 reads TGTGCCAGCAGTTCGGACAGGGCTAGCACAGATACGCAGTATTTT. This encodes CASSSDRASTDTQYF.

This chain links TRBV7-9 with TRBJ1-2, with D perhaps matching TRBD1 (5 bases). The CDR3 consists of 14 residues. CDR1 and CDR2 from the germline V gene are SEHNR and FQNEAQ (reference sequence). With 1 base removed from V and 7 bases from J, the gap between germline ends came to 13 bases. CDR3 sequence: CASSLVGGEGGYTF. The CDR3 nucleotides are TGTGCCAGCAGCTTAGTCGGAGGGGAGGGTGGCTACACCTTC.

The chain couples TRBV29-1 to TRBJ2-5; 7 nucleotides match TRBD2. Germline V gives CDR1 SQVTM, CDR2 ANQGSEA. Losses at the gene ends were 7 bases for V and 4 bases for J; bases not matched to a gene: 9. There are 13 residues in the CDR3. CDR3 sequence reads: CSGVASGGETQYF. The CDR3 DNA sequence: TGCAGCGGAGTGGCTAGCGGCGGAGAGACCCAGTACTTC.

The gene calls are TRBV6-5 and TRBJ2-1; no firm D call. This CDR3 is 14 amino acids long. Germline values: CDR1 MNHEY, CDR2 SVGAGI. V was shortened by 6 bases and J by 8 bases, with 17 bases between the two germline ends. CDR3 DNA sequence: TGTGCCAGCAGCACGACTTCCCCTAATGATGAGCAGTTCTTC. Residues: CASSTTSPNDEQFF.

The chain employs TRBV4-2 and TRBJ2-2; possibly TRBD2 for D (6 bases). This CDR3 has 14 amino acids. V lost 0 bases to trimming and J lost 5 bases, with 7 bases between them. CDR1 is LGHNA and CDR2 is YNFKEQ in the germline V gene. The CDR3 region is CASSQDRGTGELFF. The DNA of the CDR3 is TGTGCCAGCAGCCAAGATCGGGGGACCGGGGAGCTGTTTTTT.

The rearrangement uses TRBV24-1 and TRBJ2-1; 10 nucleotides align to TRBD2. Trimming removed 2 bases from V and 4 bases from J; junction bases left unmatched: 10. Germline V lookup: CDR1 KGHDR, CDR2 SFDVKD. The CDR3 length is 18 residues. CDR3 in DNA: TGTGCCACCAGTGATTCGGCTAGCGGGGGACGTGGGTACAATGAGCAGTTCTTC. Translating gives CATSDSASGGRGYNEQFF.

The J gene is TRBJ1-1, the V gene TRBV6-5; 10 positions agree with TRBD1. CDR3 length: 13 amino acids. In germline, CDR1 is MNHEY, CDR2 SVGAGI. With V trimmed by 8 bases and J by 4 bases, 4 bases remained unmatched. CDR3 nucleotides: TGTGCCAGCGGGGACAGGGGATTCACTGAAGCTTTCTTT. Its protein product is CASGDRGFTEAFF.

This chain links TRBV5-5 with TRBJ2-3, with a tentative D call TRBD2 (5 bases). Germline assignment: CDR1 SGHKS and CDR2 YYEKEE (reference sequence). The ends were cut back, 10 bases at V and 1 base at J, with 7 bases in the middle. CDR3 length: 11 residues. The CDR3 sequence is CASGGTDTQYF. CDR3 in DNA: TGTGCCTCCGGGGGCACAGATACGCAGTATTTT.

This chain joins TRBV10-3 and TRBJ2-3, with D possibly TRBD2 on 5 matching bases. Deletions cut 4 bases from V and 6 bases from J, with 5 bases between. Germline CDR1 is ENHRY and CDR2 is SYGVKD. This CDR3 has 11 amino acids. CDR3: CAISGGDTQYF. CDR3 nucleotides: TGTGCCATCAGTGGAGGGGATACGCAGTATTTT.